Each of the 27 T cell receptor beta chains below was sequenced from the same sample in a study of tissue T cells after allogeneic stem cell transplantation (dated by TCRdb to 2021 to 2024). Preparation of the library involved the immunoSEQ multiplex PCR assay. TCRdb limited this immuneACCESS table to in-frame rearrangements with V and J called. A share of clones is missing; checked studies link under half to unresolved V genes, and the rest is unexplained. Present in this sample are fewer than 30,000 clones, over 75% of which were seen just once. The ten largest clones capture roughly 3.6% of the sample. The label giving this sample's time point can be read as: recipient (host-origin) PBMCs collected before allo-HCT. The input for sequencing was blood, taken before transplantation. These receptors were taken from a woman aged 18 to 49 who later had graft-versus-host disease after an allogeneic stem cell transplant.

The table lists this clone with a count of one. The chain joins TRBV16 to TRBJ2-1; a possible D gene is TRBD2 (5 bases). V lost 4 bases and J 2 bases, leaving 12 bases between the germline ends. The CDR3 loop spans 15 amino acids. CDR1 KGHSY and CDR2 FQNENV come from the germline V gene. CDR3 in DNA: TGTGCCAGCAGCCGGGCAGGAGGACCCTACAATGAGCAGTTCTTC. It yields the protein CASSRAGGPYNEQFF.

This CDR3 reads CASSLGLAVSYNEQFF. CDR3 sequence (DNA): TGCGCCAGCAGCTTGGGTCTAGCGGTCTCCTACAATGAGCAGTTCTTC. The rearrangement uses TRBV5-1 and TRBJ2-1, with TRBD2 matching over 7 bases. V lost 0 bases to trimming and J lost 0 bases; unmatched junction nucleotides: 3. This CDR3 has 16 residues. CDR1 and CDR2 (germline): SGHRS, YFSETQ.

The gene calls are TRBV28 and TRBJ2-3; 7 positions match TRBD2. Germline CDR1 is MDHEN and CDR2 is SYDVKM. V trimming: 7 bases; J trimming: 5 bases; junction bases outside the gene matches: 9. This CDR3 is built from 14 residues. CDR3 sequence (DNA): TGTGCCAGCATCTCGGGGGGACGCGAAGATACGCAGTATTTT. This gives the protein CASISGGREDTQYF.

The chain carries TRBV19 and TRBJ1-5, with 8 bases identical to TRBD1. This CDR3 region has 14 residues. Germline-derived CDR1 and CDR2 are LNHDA and SQIVND (reference sequence). V shed 7 bases and J 10 bases; nucleotides not matched to a gene: 12. The CDR3 region is CASMGGDRYRPQHF. CDR3 DNA sequence: TGTGCCAGTATGGGAGGGGACAGGTATCGACCCCAGCATTTT.

The rearrangement uses TRBV13 and TRBJ2-3; the D gene is possibly TRBD2 (5 bases). Germline V gene lookup returns CDR1 PRHDT and CDR2 FYEKMQ (reference sequence). There are 15 residues in the CDR3. Trimming cost V 4 bases and J 3 bases, with 14 bases left between them. CDR3 in DNA: TGTGCCAGCAGCTACCGGACTCGATCGACAGATACGCAGTATTTT. Encoded protein: CASSYRTRSTDTQYF.

The rearrangement uses TRBV27 and TRBJ1-2; D gene uncertain. V was trimmed by 5 bases and J by 6 bases, leaving 16 bases between them. The CDR3 length is 14 residues. Germline CDR1 reads MNHEY; CDR2 reads SMNVEV (reference sequence). The CDR3 region is CASSPKIERDGYTF. As DNA, the CDR3 is TGTGCCAGCAGTCCCAAAATCGAAAGGGATGGCTACACCTTC.

This clone has a single count. V gene TRBV23-1 combines with J gene TRBJ2-1, with 12 nucleotides matching TRBD2. TRBV23-1 is an ORF for which the function is uncertain. This CDR3 region has 17 residues. The junction had 13 bases not matched to a gene; V was cut back by 6 bases and J by 7 bases. The CDR3 protein is CASSLGLAGQSWNEQFF. In DNA form, the CDR3 reads TGCGCCAGCAGCCTCGGACTAGCGGGACAGTCCTGGAATGAGCAGTTCTTC.

The gene calls are TRBV4-1 and TRBJ2-1, with unresolved D. V lost 5 bases and J lost 5, with 7 bases in between. CDR3 length: 12 amino acids. CDR1 and CDR2 from the germline V gene are MGHRA and YSYEKL. This CDR3 reads CASSSPNNEQFF. DNA for the CDR3: TGCGCCAGCAGCTCTCCCAACAATGAGCAGTTCTTC.

V and J are TRBV12-3 or TRBV12-4 and TRBJ2-3; D gene ambiguous. The CDR3 is made up of 11 amino acids. Trimming removed 1 base at V and 5 bases at J, with 1 base between. Here the CDR3 reads CASSLVDTQYF. As DNA, the CDR3 is TGTGCCAGCAGTTTAGTAGATACGCAGTATTTT.

The genes are TRBV2 and TRBJ2-3; TRBD2 agrees at 7 bases. CDR1 and CDR2 (germline): SNHLY, FYNNEI. The CDR3 contains 16 residues. The trim removed 2 bases at V and 2 bases at J, leaving 7 bases unmatched. CDR3 bases: TGTGCCAGCAGTGAAAGGGTAGCGGGCTTCACAGATACGCAGTATTTT. This gives the protein CASSERVAGFTDTQYF. Full variable domain (outside the CDR3, taken from reference TRBV2 and TRBJ2-3): EPEVTQTPSHQVTQMGQEVILRCVPISNHLYFYWYRQILGQKVEFLVSFYNNEISEKSEIFDDQFSVERPDGSNFTLKIRSTKLEDSAMYFCASSERVAGFTDTQYFGPGTRLTVL.

The chain combines TRBV5-1 with TRBJ2-5; D uncertain. From germline, CDR1 is SGHRS and CDR2 YFSETQ. This CDR3 spans 15 amino acids. V shed 5 bases and J shed 2 bases, with 16 bases lying between them. The CDR3 coding sequence is TGCGCCAGCAGTGTCTTCCCTGCCAGGCAAGAGACCCAGTACTTC. Its protein product is CASSVFPARQETQYF.

This clone was recorded once. This sequence joins TRBV29-1 and TRBJ1-2; unclear D gene. V dropped 4 bases and J dropped 4 bases, with 10 bases sitting between them. CDR3 size: 12 residues. CDR1 is SQVTM, CDR2 ANQGSEA, per germline. DNA for the CDR3: TGCAGCGTTGCGCTAGGCATCTATGGCTACACCTTC. Protein product: CSVALGIYGYTF.

This chain links TRBV6-6 with TRBJ1-1, with 10 nucleotides matching TRBD1. The V and J ends lost 5 bases and 4 bases, in that order; junction bases with no gene match: 4. CDR1 and CDR2 (germline): MNHNY, SVGAGI (reference sequence). The CDR3 totals 14 residues. CDR3 sequence: CASSTRTGGTEAFF. As DNA, the CDR3 is TGTGCCAGCAGTACACGGACAGGGGGCACTGAAGCTTTCTTT.

Worth noting for this clone: Relative to the germline gene, one junction end is altered; a read error may explain this. This rearrangement joins TRBV7-9 to TRBJ1-1; D gene uncertain. Germline V gene data show CDR1 as SEHNR and CDR2 as FQNEAQ (reference sequence). The CDR3 runs 18 residues. CDR3 sequence reads: CASSLARYKKREDTEAFF. Here the CDR3 DNA reads TGTGCCAGCAGCCTAGCCCGCTACAAAAAACGGGAGGACACTGAAGCTTTCTTT. The complete variable domain, with remaining parts taken from reference TRBV7-9 and TRBJ1-1, reads DTGVSQNPRHKITKRGQNVTFRCDPISEHNRLYWYRQTLGQGPEFLTYFQNEAQLEKSRLLSDRFSAERPKGSFSTLEIQRTEQGDSAMYLCASSLARYKKREDTEAFFGQGTRLTVV.

J is TRBJ1-1 and V is TRBV5-1, with D hard to call. The CDR3 consists of 14 residues. Trimming took off 4 bases at V and 3 bases at J, with 13 bases between the two ends. Germline CDR1 reads SGHRS; CDR2 reads YFSETQ. CDR3 region: CASSVLRGDTEAFF. CDR3 nucleotides: TGCGCCAGCAGCGTCCTCAGAGGTGACACTGAAGCTTTCTTT.

The gene calls are TRBV5-8 and TRBJ2-1; 14 bases line up with TRBD2. V lost 4 bases and J lost 10; bases outside the gene matches: 13. The CDR3 spans 17 residues. The V gene's germline CDR1 is SGHTS and CDR2 YDEGEE. The CDR3 sequence is CASSLSRLAGGPNEQFF. CDR3 DNA: TGTGCCAGCAGCCTATCCCGACTAGCGGGAGGGCCGAACGAGCAGTTCTTC.

The chain combines TRBV10-3 with TRBJ1-1; D not resolved. The CDR3 extends over 15 amino acids. V lost 0 bases and J 1 base, leaving 9 bases between the germline ends. Germline values: CDR1 ENHRY, CDR2 SYGVKD. CDR3 region: CAISESRAGNTEAFF. CDR3 nucleotide sequence: TGTGCCATCAGTGAGTCGAGGGCGGGGAACACTGAAGCTTTCTTT.

This chain links TRBV5-1 with TRBJ1-1, with D perhaps TRBD1 (5 bases). Looked up from germline, CDR1 is SGHRS and CDR2 is YFSETQ. V lost 5 bases to trimming and J lost 1 base, with 12 bases between them. This CDR3 region has 14 residues. The DNA of the CDR3 is TGCGCCAGCAGAAAACCCACAGGGAACACTGAAGCTTTCTTT. Translated: CASRKPTGNTEAFF.

The chain uses TRBV27 and TRBJ1-2; D not certain. Germline V gene data show CDR1 as MNHEY and CDR2 as SMNVEV (reference sequence). The CDR3 totals 14 residues. V lost 4 bases and J lost 5, with 14 bases in between. CDR3 residues: CASSSRPGWYGYTF. CDR3 bases: TGTGCCAGCAGTTCCCGGCCGGGTTGGTATGGCTACACCTTC.

This chain connects TRBV11-2 to TRBJ2-5; 11 bases fit TRBD1. The V and J ends lost 5 bases and 4 bases, in that order; junction bases with no gene match: 9. Germline CDR1 reads SGHAT; CDR2 reads FQNNGV. The CDR3 spans 16 residues. DNA for the CDR3: TGTGCCAGCAGCCCGGGACAGGGGGGGGAGCGAGAGACCCAGTACTTC. Protein sequence: CASSPGQGGERETQYF.

The table lists this clone with a count of one. This sequence joins TRBV19 and TRBJ1-1; a possible D gene is TRBD1 (5 bases). Trimming cost V 7 bases and J 8 bases, with 14 bases left between them. CDR1 is LNHDA, CDR2 SQIVND, per germline (reference sequence). The CDR3 is 12 amino acids. In DNA, the CDR3 is TGTGCCAGTATCCGGGGCTATCAAGAAGCTTTCTTT. Protein: CASIRGYQEAFF.

The chain carries TRBV27 and TRBJ1-1; D not resolved. CDR3 size: 13 residues. V was cut by 0 bases and J by 0 bases, with 2 bases left in between. Germline V gene lookup returns CDR1 MNHEY and CDR2 SMNVEV (reference sequence). The CDR3 here is CASSLSLNTEAFF. DNA of the CDR3: TGTGCCAGCAGTTTATCGTTGAACACTGAAGCTTTCTTT.

J is TRBJ1-1 and V is TRBV13; D is undetermined. Germline V gene sequence: CDR1 PRHDT, CDR2 FYEKMQ (reference sequence). Trimming took 5 bases from V and 1 from J, leaving 8 bases between them. The CDR3 totals 13 residues. CDR3 sequence reads: CASSTEGNTEAFF. CDR3 sequence (DNA): TGTGCCAGCAGCACGGAAGGGAACACTGAAGCTTTCTTT.

CDR3 sequence reads: CASSFGTGHGYEQYF. Written as DNA, the CDR3 is TGTGCCAGCAGCTTTGGGACAGGTCATGGATACGAGCAGTACTTC. V gene TRBV11-2 combines with J gene TRBJ2-7; 8 nucleotides line up with TRBD1. The CDR3 sequence is 15 residues long. Germline-derived CDR1 and CDR2 are SGHAT and FQNNGV. Trimming at V came to 3 bases and at J to 4 bases, leaving 8 bases not matched to a gene.

This clone turned up a few times. V usage is TRBV29-1 and J usage is TRBJ1-6, with D perhaps matching TRBD1 (5 bases). Germline V gives CDR1 SQVTM, CDR2 ANQGSEA. V dropped 6 bases and J dropped 7 bases, with 13 bases sitting between them. The CDR3 contains 13 residues. The DNA of the CDR3 is TGCAGCGTCGGGGACGGGCAAAATTCACCCCTCCACTTT. Residues: CSVGDGQNSPLHF. Full variable domain (missing parts from reference TRBV29-1 and TRBJ1-6): SAVISQKPSRDICQRGTSLTIQCQVDSQVTMMFWYRQQPGQSLTLIATANQGSEATYESGFVIDKFPISRPNLTFSTLTVSNMSPEDSSIYLCSVGDGQNSPLHFGNGTRLTVT.

The gene calls are TRBV30 and TRBJ1-1; D unclear. The CDR3 has 13 amino acids. Germline CDR1 reads GTSNPN; CDR2 reads SVGIG (reference sequence). V gave up 4 bases and J gave up 3 bases, with 12 bases separating them. CDR3 bases: TGTGCCTGGAAAAGAGAAATGGACACTGAAGCTTTCTTT. This sequence encodes CAWKREMDTEAFF.

Of note for this clone: An end of the junction does not agree with germline; a read error may underlie this. This chain joins TRBV7-9 and TRBJ1-5; 12 nucleotides match TRBD1. The CDR3 spans 17 residues. Germline V gene lookup returns CDR1 SEHNR and CDR2 FQNEAQ (reference sequence). Written as DNA, the CDR3 is TGTGCCAGCAGCTTAGGGGTCGGGACAGGGGGCAAACAGCCCCAGCATTTT. Protein product: CASSLGVGTGGKQPQHF.